The 31 T cell receptor beta chains in this list originate from one sample, sequenced in a study of T cell clonality in common variable immunodeficiency (dated by TCRdb to between 2014 and 2016). Overall results and qualifications from the work: CVID TCRbeta sequences reportedly showed fewer deletions and N-nucleotide insertions and lacked highly modified clones with 13 or more V deletions.

Their target antigens are unknown. The receptor library was made with the immunoSEQ multiplex PCR assay. TCRdb's version of the immuneACCESS table is confined to in-frame rearrangements and falls short of the full clone set. An unresolved V gene accounts for under half of the shortfall where checked; the remainder is of unknown origin. The data for this sample show 20,000 to 30,000 clones, each detected more than once. 8.9% of the sample is in the top ten clones. What was sequenced was peripheral blood mononuclear cells. The receptors stem from a human donor with common variable immunodeficiency.

This clone came up many times. The CDR3 sequence is CASSSSFRQGVKLFF. The DNA read from the CDR3 is TGTGCCAGCAGCTCATCCTTCAGACAGGGGGTAAAA. The chain couples TRBV7-6 to TRBJ1-4; 9 nucleotides match TRBD1. The read ends 3 residues shy of where the CDR3 ends; the end is completed using the germline J gene. The V gene end was trimmed by 4 bases and the J gene end by 10 bases; junction bases not matched to a gene: 10. Germline assignment: CDR1 SGHVS and CDR2 FNYEAQ. The CDR3 totals 15 residues. The full variable domain, its missing parts supplied by reference TRBV7-6 and TRBJ1-4, is GAGVSQSPRYKVTKRGQDVALRCDPISGHVSLYWYRQALGQGPEFLTYFNYEAQQDKSGLPNDRFSAERPEGSISTLTIQRTEQRDSAMYRCASSSSFRQGVKLFFGSGTQLSVL.

This clone was picked up many times. The sequenced fragment ends 3 residues before the CDR3 boundary, so the rest is inferred from the germline J gene. The chain links TRBV19 to TRBJ2-1; TRBD2 matches 10 bases. The length of the CDR3 is 15 residues. The germline V gene has CDR1 LNHDA and CDR2 SQIVND (reference sequence). Unmatched junction bases numbered 6, after V lost 3 bases and J lost 7 bases. CDR3 residues: CASSIASGRGNEQFF. The DNA read from the CDR3 is TGTGCCAGTAGTATCGCCAGCGGGAGGGGAAATGAG.

For this clone: From the germline J gene comes the end of the CDR3, since the read stops 3 residues before it. The chain links TRBV10-2 to TRBJ2-7, with D possibly being TRBD1 or TRBD2 (5 bases each). V was trimmed by 3 bases and J by 3 bases, leaving 12 bases between them. The CDR3 loop spans 14 amino acids. Germline loops: CDR1 WSHSY, CDR2 SAAADI. The DNA read from the CDR3 is TGCGCCAGCAGTGACACAGGAGGAGACTACGAG. The encoded protein is CASSDTGGDYE. In full, the CDR3 reads CASSDTGGDYEQYF.

This clone showed up many times. Read sequence stops 3 residues before the CDR3 end, and the germline J gene provides the missing end. The chain employs TRBV5-1 and TRBJ2-7, with 7 bases matching TRBD1. The trim removed 5 bases at V and 6 bases at J, leaving 8 bases unmatched. The length of the CDR3 is 13 residues. CDR1 is SGHRS and CDR2 is YFSETQ in the germline V gene. This chain's CDR3 is CASSTTGAREQYF. Incomplete CDR3 DNA: TGCGCCAGCAGTACTACAGGGGCGCGCGAG.

This clone came up a few times. The read terminates 3 residues ahead of where the CDR3 ends, so the germline J gene completes it. The rearrangement joins TRBV7-2 to TRBJ2-1, with 11 bases identical to TRBD2. From germline, CDR1 is SGHTA and CDR2 FQGNSA. The CDR3 sequence is 13 residues long. J was trimmed by 9 bases and V by 5 bases; bases with no gene match: 3. The sequenced CDR3 bases are TGTGCCAGCAGCATTCTAGCGGGGGGTGAG. Translation gives CASSILAGGE. Given in full, the CDR3 is CASSILAGGEQFF.

On this clone: The observed sequence ends 3 residues before the CDR3 terminus, with the missing tail filled in from the germline J gene. This chain links TRBV7-8 with TRBJ2-5; 8 bases agree with TRBD1. The V gene's germline CDR1 is SGHVS and CDR2 FQNEAQ. The CDR3 is 16 residues long. Trimming at V came to 4 bases and at J to 0 bases, leaving 7 bases not matched to a gene. CDR3 residues: CASSSPRDRNQETQYF. CDR3 DNA, as far as it was read: TGTGCCAGCAGCTCCCCCCGGGACAGGAACCAAGAGACC.

This clone was seen at least ten times. This CDR3 reads CASSVQGASYEQYF. The sequenced CDR3 bases are TGTGCCAGCAGTGTACAGGGGGCCTCCTACGAG. The chain carries TRBV2 and TRBJ2-7; 9 positions agree with TRBD1. The read halts 3 residues ahead of the CDR3 end, with the missing end drawn from the germline J gene. Germline V gene sequence: CDR1 SNHLY, CDR2 FYNNEI. The ends lost 4 bases at V and 0 bases at J; junction bases unmatched: 1. The CDR3 contains 14 residues.

The table lists this clone with a few counts. The missing CDR3 end, 3 residues past where the read stops, is filled in from the germline J gene. This rearrangement joins TRBV7-6 to TRBJ2-1; 9 bases agree with TRBD2. CDR1 and CDR2 from the germline V gene are SGHVS and FNYEAQ. The CDR3 spans 15 residues. J gave up 8 bases and V 1 base, and 6 bases lay outside the gene matches. The DNA read from the CDR3 is TGTGCCAGCAGCTTAGGCCTAGCGGGAAGGGATGAG. Its translation: CASSLGLAGRDE. The CDR3 as a whole reads CASSLGLAGRDEQFF.

This clone came up a few times. The CDR3 extends 3 residues past the end of the read, so its final part is completed from the germline J gene. The rearrangement joins TRBV6-1 to TRBJ1-4, with a weak D call TRBD1 (5 bases). V lost 0 bases and J 5 bases, leaving 10 bases between the germline ends. The CDR3 has 15 residues. Germline values: CDR1 MNHNS, CDR2 SASEGT. Incomplete CDR3 DNA: TGTGCCAGCAGTGAAGCTTTGGAGGGGAATGAAAAA. Residues: CASSEALEGNEK. The whole CDR3 protein is CASSEALEGNEKLFF.

In its sample, this clone was seen many times. The read falls 3 residues short of the CDR3 end, and the missing part is taken from the germline J gene. The V gene is TRBV6-1, the J gene TRBJ2-1; 10 nucleotides align to TRBD2. The germline V gene encodes CDR1 MNHNS and CDR2 SASEGT. V was clipped by 2 bases and J by 8 bases; unmatched bases: 15. The CDR3 runs 18 residues. The sequenced CDR3 bases are TGTGCCAGCAGTGAACCCACCCGCCTAGCGGGAGAATACGATGAG. Residues: CASSEPTRLAGEYDE. The complete CDR3 protein is CASSEPTRLAGEYDEQFF.

In regard to this clone: The sequence runs out 3 residues before the end of the CDR3; the remainder is reconstructed from the germline J gene. The V gene is TRBV5-1, the J gene TRBJ1-2; 12 bases are shared with TRBD1. From germline, CDR1 is SGHRS and CDR2 YFSETQ. V shed 4 bases, J shed 6 bases, and the junction held 13 bases outside the gene matches. The CDR3 has 17 amino acids. The CDR3 DNA, read in part, is TGCGCCAGCAGCCTTACCGGGACAGGGGGCCGTATGGATGGC. As protein: CASSLTGTGGRMDG. The entire CDR3 protein is CASSLTGTGGRMDGYTF. Filled out from reference TRBV5-1 and TRBJ1-2, the complete variable domain reads KAGVTQTPRYLIKTRGQQVTLSCSPISGHRSVSWYQQTPGQGLQFLFEYFSETQRNKGNFPGRFSGRQFSNSRSEMNVSTLELGDSALYLCASSLTGTGGRMDGYTFGSGTRLTVV.

Concerning this clone itself: The read ends 3 residues shy of where the CDR3 ends; the end is completed using the germline J gene. This rearrangement joins TRBV18 to TRBJ2-2; possible D gene TRBD1, 5 bases. CDR3 size: 14 residues. V gave up 0 bases and J gave up 9 bases, with 11 bases separating them. Germline CDR1 is KGHSH and CDR2 is LQKENI. The sequenced CDR3 bases are TGTGCCAGCTCACCACCCCCAGGGATCCGGGAG. Protein: CASSPPPGIRE. The whole CDR3 sequence is CASSPPPGIRELFF.

This clone was recorded a few times. The CDR3 is cut off 3 residues early in the read; its end comes from the germline J gene. V and J are TRBV7-3 and TRBJ1-2; D unresolved. The germline gives CDR1 SGHTA, CDR2 FQGTGA. V lost 2 bases, J lost 4 bases, and 14 bases lay in between. The CDR3 is 15 residues long. The CDR3 bases that were read are TGTGCCAGCAGCTTAGGTCTGGGCCCGATCTATGGC. Translation: CASSLGLGPIYG. The entire CDR3 is CASSLGLGPIYGYTF. The entire variable domain, with the rest obtained from reference TRBV7-3 and TRBJ1-2, is as follows: GAGVSQTPSNKVTEKGKYVELRCDPISGHTALYWYRQSLGQGPEFLIYFQGTGAADDSGLPNDRFFAVRPEGSVSTLKIQRTERGDSAVYLCASSLGLGPIYGYTFGSGTRLTVV.

This clone is medium-sized. The read ends 3 residues shy of where the CDR3 ends; the end is completed using the germline J gene. The same CDR3 also results from other DNA sequences found in this sample. V and J are TRBV28 and TRBJ2-1; 9 nucleotides line up with TRBD2. Germline CDR1 and CDR2: MDHEN and SYDVKM. The V gene end was trimmed by 7 bases and the J gene end by 7 bases; junction bases not matched to a gene: 8. This CDR3 has 14 amino acids. The chain's CDR3 is CASTSGGRANEQFF. The DNA read from the CDR3 is TGTGCCAGCACCTCCGGCGGGAGGGCTAATGAG.

Regarding this clone: With the read ending 3 residues before the CDR3 end, the germline J gene is used to fill in that end. The V call is TRBV13, the J call TRBJ1-1; D is possibly TRBD1 (6 bases). Germline values: CDR1 PRHDT, CDR2 FYEKMQ (reference sequence). This CDR3 comprises 13 residues. Trimming stripped 0 bases from V and 4 bases from J, with 6 bases between. CDR3 region: CASSLGRGTEAFF. The part of the CDR3 DNA that was read is TGTGCCAGCAGCTTAGGCAGGGGCACTGAA.

This clone was seen only a few times. The CDR3 is cut off 3 residues early in the read; its end comes from the germline J gene. V and J are TRBV18 and TRBJ1-2, with 12 bases matching TRBD1. The CDR3 runs to 17 residues. The V and J ends lost 4 bases and 6 bases, in that order; junction bases with no gene match: 12. Germline V gene data show CDR1 as KGHSH and CDR2 as LQKENI. CDR3 DNA, as far as it was read: TGTGCCAGCTCACGAACCGGGACAGGGGGCAGGTCAGATGGC. The encoded protein is CASSRTGTGGRSDG. The full CDR3 is CASSRTGTGGRSDGYTF.

With respect to this clone: Read sequence stops 3 residues before the CDR3 end, and the germline J gene provides the missing end. This chain connects TRBV29-1 to TRBJ2-7; tentative D call: TRBD2 (6 bases). This CDR3 has 13 residues. Trimming stripped 1 base from V and 4 bases from J, with 11 bases between. From germline, CDR1 is SQVTM and CDR2 ANQGSEA. CDR3 residues: CSVEGAGRYEQYF. Incomplete CDR3 DNA: TGCAGCGTTGAAGGGGCAGGGAGGTACGAG.

Points on this clone: The read terminates 3 residues before the CDR3 end, so the remaining end is supplied by the germline J gene. This chain connects TRBV30 to TRBJ2-7; 7 bases are shared with TRBD1. Germline trimming cut 2 bases from V and 3 bases from J; bases unmatched to any gene: 10. This CDR3 is 15 amino acids long. Germline loops: CDR1 GTSNPN, CDR2 SVGIG (reference sequence). CDR3 DNA, as far as it was read: TGTGCCTGGAGTACCCCCAGGACAGGAAACTACGAG. It encodes CAWSTPRTGNYE. The CDR3 in its entirety is CAWSTPRTGNYEQYF.

Remarks on this clone: The read ends 3 residues before the CDR3 terminus; that terminus is restored from the germline J gene. V is TRBV7-2 and J is TRBJ1-1; D is possibly TRBD1 (6 bases). Between the trimmed V and J ends, which lost 4 bases and 6 bases, there was a span of 12 bases. Germline V CDR1 and CDR2: SGHTA, FQGNSA. The CDR3 sequence is 13 residues long. The covered CDR3 bases are TGTGCCAGCAGCTCTAACAGACAGGCTGAA. Residues: CASSSNRQAE. The entire CDR3 protein is CASSSNRQAEAFF.

By share, this clone counts as medium-sized. The read stops 3 residues short of the end of the CDR3; the missing end is completed from the germline J gene. The rearrangement links TRBV12-3 or TRBV12-4 to TRBJ1-1; TRBD1 is a possible D gene (6 bases). The CDR3 sequence is 14 residues long. V was cut by 3 bases and J by 0 bases, with 8 bases left in between. The CDR3 sequence: CASSFQGLNTEAFF. The sequenced part of the CDR3 DNA is TGTGCCAGCAGTTTCCAGGGGTTGAACACTGAA.

This clone came up a few times. The read gets to within 3 residues of the CDR3 end, and the germline J gene fills in the rest. The chain recombines TRBV7-9 with TRBJ2-5; D gene ambiguous. CDR3 size: 13 residues. Germline CDR1 is SEHNR and CDR2 is FQNEAQ (reference sequence). The ends were cut back, 5 bases at V and 2 bases at J, with 9 bases in the middle. CDR3 amino acids: CASSPDWQETQYF. The DNA read from the CDR3 is TGTGCCAGCAGCCCCGACTGGCAAGAGACC.

This clone was recorded many times. The CDR3 end is not reached by the read, which stops 3 residues before it; the germline J gene fills it in. The V gene is TRBV30, the J gene TRBJ2-5; a possible D gene is TRBD1 (6 bases). The CDR3 covers 12 residues. V shed 1 base and J shed 3 bases, with 6 bases lying between them. The germline gives CDR1 GTSNPN, CDR2 SVGIG (reference sequence). This chain's CDR3 is CAWSGTEETQYF. The CDR3 DNA, read in part, is TGTGCCTGGAGTGGGACAGAAGAGACC.

CDR3 DNA (partial): TGCAGTGCTTTTTTGGGATCAGGGGGG. Protein: CSAFLGSGG. In full, the CDR3 reads CSAFLGSGGAFF. The chain combines TRBV20-1 with TRBJ1-1, with TRBD1 matching over 7 bases. Read sequence stops 3 residues before the CDR3 end, and the germline J gene provides the missing end. CDR3 size: 12 residues. The germline V gene encodes CDR1 DFQATT and CDR2 SNEGSKA (reference sequence).

This clone showed up many times. The read ends 3 residues before the CDR3 terminus; that terminus is restored from the germline J gene. The genes are TRBV5-1 and TRBJ2-2, with 10 nucleotides matching TRBD2. CDR1 is SGHRS, CDR2 YFSETQ, per germline. V lost 3 bases to trimming and J lost 6 bases; unmatched junction nucleotides: 5. This CDR3 is built from 15 residues. The CDR3 bases that were read are TGCGCCAGCAGCTCCCAGACTAGCGGGTCCGGGGAG. Its translation is CASSSQTSGSGE. The complete CDR3 protein is CASSSQTSGSGELFF.

At least ten counts were recorded for this clone. The read is 3 residues too short to cover the CDR3 end, so that end is filled in from the germline J gene. The rearrangement joins TRBV29-1 to TRBJ2-5; 9 bases map to TRBD1. This CDR3 spans 14 amino acids. Germline CDR1 and CDR2: SQVTM and ANQGSEA. V dropped 3 bases and J dropped 1; count of bases not matched to a gene: 3. This CDR3 is CSVDRDRVQETQYF. The part of the CDR3 DNA that was read is TGCAGCGTTGACCGGGACAGGGTCCAAGAGACC.

This clone has a handful of counts. The CDR3 end lies 3 residues beyond the end of the read and is filled in from the germline J gene. This sequence joins TRBV7-6 and TRBJ2-1; D remains ambiguous. V dropped 5 bases and J dropped 5 bases, with 7 bases sitting between them. CDR3 length: 12 amino acids. Germline loops: CDR1 SGHVS, CDR2 FNYEAQ. The CDR3 DNA, read in part, is TGTGCCAGCAGCCCAGGTGACAATGAG. Its protein product is CASSPGDNE. The entire CDR3 is CASSPGDNEQFF.

Points on this clone: The missing CDR3 end, 3 residues past where the read stops, is filled in from the germline J gene. The chain combines TRBV2 with TRBJ2-5; no reliable D call. Trimming pared 4 bases from V and 4 bases from J, leaving 13 bases between. The CDR3 extends over 14 amino acids. Germline lookup yields CDR1 SNHLY and CDR2 FYNNEI. The CDR3 sequence: CASSVPGTGETQYF. CDR3 DNA, as far as it was read: TGTGCCAGCAGTGTACCCGGAACGGGAGAGACC.

This clone was detected a few times. The read finishes 3 residues shy of the CDR3 end, and the germline J gene is used to complete it. The chain joins TRBV19 to TRBJ1-2; 8 positions match TRBD1. CDR1 is LNHDA, CDR2 SQIVND, per germline (reference sequence). Germline trimming cut 3 bases from V and 7 bases from J; bases unmatched to any gene: 7. The CDR3 runs 14 residues. The DNA read from the CDR3 is TGTGCCAGTAGTATTCCCGGGACAGGCGGTGGC. It yields the protein CASSIPGTGGG. The whole CDR3 is CASSIPGTGGGYTF.

Note on this clone: The read falls 3 residues short of the CDR3 end, and the missing part is taken from the germline J gene. V is TRBV7-2 and J is TRBJ2-7; 10 bases are a match to TRBD2. The CDR3 consists of 14 residues. In germline, CDR1 is SGHTA, CDR2 FQGNSA. Trimming cost V 3 bases and J 2 bases; bases outside gene matches: 1. CDR3 residues: CASSFSGRTYEQYF. CDR3 DNA, as far as it was read: TGTGCCAGCAGCTTTAGCGGGAGGACCTACGAG.

This clone was counted at least ten times. The CDR3 end is not reached by the read, which stops 3 residues before it; the germline J gene fills it in. The chain links TRBV30 to TRBJ2-5; tentatively, D is TRBD2 (5 bases). Trimming took off 0 bases at V and 4 bases at J, with 6 bases between the two ends. Germline V gene data show CDR1 as GTSNPN and CDR2 as SVGIG (reference sequence). The CDR3 runs 12 residues. CDR3 sequence reads: CAWSVLGETQYF. CDR3 DNA, as far as it was read: TGTGCCTGGAGTGTACTAGGAGAGACC.

To note about this clone: The read terminates 3 residues ahead of where the CDR3 ends, so the germline J gene completes it. The V call is TRBV19, the J call TRBJ1-5; the D is unclear. The germline V and J ends were trimmed by 4 bases and 0 bases, with 13 bases remaining between them. Germline CDR1 and CDR2: LNHDA and SQIVND (reference sequence). This CDR3 spans 16 amino acids. This CDR3 reads CASSNPAGLSNQPQHF. The CDR3 DNA, read in part, is TGTGCCAGTAGTAACCCGGCTGGGCTTAGCAATCAGCCC.